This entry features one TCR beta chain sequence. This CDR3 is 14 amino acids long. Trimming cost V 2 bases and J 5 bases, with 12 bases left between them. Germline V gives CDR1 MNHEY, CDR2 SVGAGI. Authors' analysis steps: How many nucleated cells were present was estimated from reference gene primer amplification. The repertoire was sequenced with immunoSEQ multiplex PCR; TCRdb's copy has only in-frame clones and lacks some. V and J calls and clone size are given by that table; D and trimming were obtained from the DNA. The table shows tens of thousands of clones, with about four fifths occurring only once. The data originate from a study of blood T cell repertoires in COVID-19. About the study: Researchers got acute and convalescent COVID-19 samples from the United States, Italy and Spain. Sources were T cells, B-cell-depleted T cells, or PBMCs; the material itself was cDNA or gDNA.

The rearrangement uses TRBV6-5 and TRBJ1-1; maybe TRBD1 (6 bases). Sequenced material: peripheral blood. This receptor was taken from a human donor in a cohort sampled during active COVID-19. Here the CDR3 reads CASSYAGGATEAFF. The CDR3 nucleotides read TGTGCCAGCAGTTACGCGGGGGGGGCAACTGAAGCTTTCTTT.